This TCR beta chain derives from a study of blood T cell repertoires in COVID-19. Whole-study context: The origin of the acute and convalescent COVID-19 samples was the United States, Italy and Spain. The analysed material was cDNA or gDNA that came from T cells, B-cell-depleted T cells, or PBMCs.

As processed by the authors: Estimated nucleated cell counts came from reference gene primer amplification. Produced via immunoSEQ multiplex PCR; TCRdb's table is partial and in-frame only. V, J and clone size are taken as reported in that table, and D and trimming were inferred from the DNA itself. The data show roughly 290,000 clones, roughly 90% seen once. V trimming: 4 bases; J trimming: 7 bases; junction bases outside the gene matches: 13. Germline V lookup: CDR1 SGHTA, CDR2 FQGNSA. The CDR3 has 17 residues. Sequencing used peripheral blood. The chain recombines TRBV7-2 with TRBJ2-1; 10 positions agree with TRBD1. The receptor was isolated from a woman in her sixties with acute or convalescent COVID-19. CDR3 amino acids: CASSSSWTGGFRNEQFF. CDR3 sequence (DNA): TGTGCCAGCAGCTCTTCGTGGACAGGGGGGTTTAGGAATGAGCAGTTCTTC.